This T cell receptor (beta chain) derives from a study of shared clonotypes between healthy human individuals. This CDR3 contains 15 residues. The germline V and J ends were trimmed by 0 bases and 1 base, with 7 bases remaining between them. The germline V gene encodes CDR1 SGHRS and CDR2 YFSETQ. Assay: immunoSEQ multiplex PCR; the TCRdb copy retains only in-frame clones and omits some. The sample lists 2 million to 2.5 million clones, over 85% occurring once. Notes on the study in general: Clonotype sharing among donors was thought likely to change with sequencing depth.

A remark on this clone: Its matching antigen is unknown. This sample also contains other DNA sequences that code for the same CDR3.

V gene TRBV5-1 combines with J gene TRBJ2-2, with TRBD1 as a possible D gene (5 bases). This TCR was recovered from a man between 18 and 35 years old in good health. Some clones in this sample may be carry-over from other donors' samples. The sample taken for sequencing was naive CD4+ T cells from PBMCs. Subset meaning: CD45RA+ positively selected. CDR3 region: CASSLDTGNTGELFF. The CDR3, as DNA: TGCGCCAGCAGCTTGGATACAGGGAACACCGGGGAGCTGTTTTTT.